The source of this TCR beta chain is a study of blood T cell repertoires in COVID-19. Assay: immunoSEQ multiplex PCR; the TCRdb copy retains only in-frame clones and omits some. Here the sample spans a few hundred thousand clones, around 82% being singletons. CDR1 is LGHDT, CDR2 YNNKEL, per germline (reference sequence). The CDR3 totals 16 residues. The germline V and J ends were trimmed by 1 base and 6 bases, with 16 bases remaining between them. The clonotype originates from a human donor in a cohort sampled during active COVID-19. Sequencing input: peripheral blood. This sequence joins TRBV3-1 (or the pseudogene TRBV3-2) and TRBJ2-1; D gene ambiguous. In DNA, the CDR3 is TGTGCCAGCAGCCAAGGAGGCGGAAGCCCCGGCAATGAGCAGTTCTTC. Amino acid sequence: CASSQGGGSPGNEQFF.